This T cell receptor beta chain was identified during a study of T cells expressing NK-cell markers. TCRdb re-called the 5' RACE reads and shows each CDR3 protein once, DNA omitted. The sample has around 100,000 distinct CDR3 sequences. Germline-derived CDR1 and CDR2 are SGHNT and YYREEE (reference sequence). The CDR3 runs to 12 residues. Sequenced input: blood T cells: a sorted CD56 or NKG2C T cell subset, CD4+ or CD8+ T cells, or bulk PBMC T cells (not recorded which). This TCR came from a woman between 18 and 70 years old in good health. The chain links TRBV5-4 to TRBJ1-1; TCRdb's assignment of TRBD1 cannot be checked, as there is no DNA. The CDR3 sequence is CASSPEGGLAFF.